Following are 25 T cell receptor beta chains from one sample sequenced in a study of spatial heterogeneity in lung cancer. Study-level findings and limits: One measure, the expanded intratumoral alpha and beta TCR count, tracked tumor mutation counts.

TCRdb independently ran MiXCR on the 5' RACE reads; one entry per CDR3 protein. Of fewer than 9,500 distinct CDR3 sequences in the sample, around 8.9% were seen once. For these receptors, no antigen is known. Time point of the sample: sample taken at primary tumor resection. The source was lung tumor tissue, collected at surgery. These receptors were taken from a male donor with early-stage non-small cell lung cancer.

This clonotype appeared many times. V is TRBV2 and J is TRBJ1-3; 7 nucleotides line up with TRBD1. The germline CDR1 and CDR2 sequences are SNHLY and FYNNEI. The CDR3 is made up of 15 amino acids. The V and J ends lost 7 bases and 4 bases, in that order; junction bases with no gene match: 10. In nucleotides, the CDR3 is TGTGCCAGCACCGCAGACAGGGCGGGAGGAAACACCATATATTTT. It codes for CASTADRAGGNTIYF.

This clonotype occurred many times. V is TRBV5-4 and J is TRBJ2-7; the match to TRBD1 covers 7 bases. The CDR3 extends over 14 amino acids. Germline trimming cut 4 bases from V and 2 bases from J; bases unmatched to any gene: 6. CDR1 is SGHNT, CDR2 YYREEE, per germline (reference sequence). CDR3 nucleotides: TGTGCCAGCAGCGGGCCGGGACAGCCCTACGAGCAGTACTTC. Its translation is CASSGPGQPYEQYF.

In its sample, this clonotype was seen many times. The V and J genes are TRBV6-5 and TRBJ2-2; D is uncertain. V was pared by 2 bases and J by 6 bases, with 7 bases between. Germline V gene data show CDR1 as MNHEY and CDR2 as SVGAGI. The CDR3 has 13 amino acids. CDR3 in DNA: TGTGCCAGCAGTTACAACCCGGCCGGGGAGCTGTTTTTT. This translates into CASSYNPAGELFF.

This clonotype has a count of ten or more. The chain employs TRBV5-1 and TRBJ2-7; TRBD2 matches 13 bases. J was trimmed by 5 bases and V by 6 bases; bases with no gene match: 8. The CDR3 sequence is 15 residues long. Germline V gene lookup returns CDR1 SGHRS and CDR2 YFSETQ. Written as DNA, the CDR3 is TGCGCCAGCACCCTGATACTAGCGGGGGGGAACGAGCAGTACTTC. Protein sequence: CASTLILAGGNEQYF.

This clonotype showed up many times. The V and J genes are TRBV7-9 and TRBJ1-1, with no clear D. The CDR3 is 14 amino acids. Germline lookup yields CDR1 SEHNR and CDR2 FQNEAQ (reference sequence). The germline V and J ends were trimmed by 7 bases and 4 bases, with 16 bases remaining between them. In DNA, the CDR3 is TGTGCCAGCAAAGTGGACGGTCCGGTCACTGAAGCTTTCTTT. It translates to CASKVDGPVTEAFF.

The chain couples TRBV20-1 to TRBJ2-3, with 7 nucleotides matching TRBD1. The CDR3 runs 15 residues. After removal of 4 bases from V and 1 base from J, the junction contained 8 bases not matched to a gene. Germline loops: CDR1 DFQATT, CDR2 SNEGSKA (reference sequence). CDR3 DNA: TGCAGTGCTACAACAGGGGCCATCCGCACAGATACGCAGTATTTT. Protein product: CSATTGAIRTDTQYF.

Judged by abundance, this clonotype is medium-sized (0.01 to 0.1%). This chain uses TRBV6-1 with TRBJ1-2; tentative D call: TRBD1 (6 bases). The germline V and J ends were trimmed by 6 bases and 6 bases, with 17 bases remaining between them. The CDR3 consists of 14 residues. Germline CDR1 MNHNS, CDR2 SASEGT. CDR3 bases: TGTGCCAGCAGGTCTTCCGGGACAAATCATGGCTACACCTTC. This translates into CASRSSGTNHGYTF.

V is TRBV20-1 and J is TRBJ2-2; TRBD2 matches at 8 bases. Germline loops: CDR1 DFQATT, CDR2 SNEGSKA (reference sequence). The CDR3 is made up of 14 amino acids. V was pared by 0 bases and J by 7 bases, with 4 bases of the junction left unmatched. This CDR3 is CSARERGANGELFF. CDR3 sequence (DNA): TGCAGTGCTAGAGAGCGGGGGGCGAACGGGGAGCTGTTTTTT.

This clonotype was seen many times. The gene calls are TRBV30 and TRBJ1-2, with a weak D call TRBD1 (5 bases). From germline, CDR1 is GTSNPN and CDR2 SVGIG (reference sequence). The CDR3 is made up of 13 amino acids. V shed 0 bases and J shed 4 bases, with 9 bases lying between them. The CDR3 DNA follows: TGTGCCTGGAGTGTAGGGAGGGGCTATGGCTACACCTTC. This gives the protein CAWSVGRGYGYTF.

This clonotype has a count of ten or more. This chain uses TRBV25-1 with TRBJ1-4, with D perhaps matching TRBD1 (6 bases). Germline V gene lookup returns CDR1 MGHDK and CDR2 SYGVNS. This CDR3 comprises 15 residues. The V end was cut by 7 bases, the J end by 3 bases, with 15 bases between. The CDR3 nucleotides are TGTGCCAGCAACCCCTTGGGGGCTTCTAATGAAAAACTGTTTTTT. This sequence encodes CASNPLGASNEKLFF.

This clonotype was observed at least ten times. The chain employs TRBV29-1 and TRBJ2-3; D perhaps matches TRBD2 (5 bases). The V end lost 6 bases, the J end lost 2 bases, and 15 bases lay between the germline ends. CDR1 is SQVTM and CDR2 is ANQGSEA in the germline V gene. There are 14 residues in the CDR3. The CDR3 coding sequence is TGCAGCGTCGCTGGACTCCTTACCACAGATACGCAGTATTTT. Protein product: CSVAGLLTTDTQYF.

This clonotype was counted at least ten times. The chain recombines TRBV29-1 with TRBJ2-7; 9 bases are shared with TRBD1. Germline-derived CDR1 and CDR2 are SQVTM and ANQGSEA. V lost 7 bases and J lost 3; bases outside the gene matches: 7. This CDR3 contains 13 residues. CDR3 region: CSGTGTGSYEQYF. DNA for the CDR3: TGCAGCGGTACCGGGACAGGGAGCTACGAGCAGTACTTC.

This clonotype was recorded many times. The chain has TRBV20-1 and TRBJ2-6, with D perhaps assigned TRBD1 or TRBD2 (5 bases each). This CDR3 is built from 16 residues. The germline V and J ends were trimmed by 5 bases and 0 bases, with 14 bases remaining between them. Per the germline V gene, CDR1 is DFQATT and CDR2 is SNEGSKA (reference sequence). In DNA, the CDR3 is TGCAGTGCTCGGCCGCCGGGGCTCTCTGGGGCCAACGTCCTGACTTTC. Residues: CSARPPGLSGANVLTF.

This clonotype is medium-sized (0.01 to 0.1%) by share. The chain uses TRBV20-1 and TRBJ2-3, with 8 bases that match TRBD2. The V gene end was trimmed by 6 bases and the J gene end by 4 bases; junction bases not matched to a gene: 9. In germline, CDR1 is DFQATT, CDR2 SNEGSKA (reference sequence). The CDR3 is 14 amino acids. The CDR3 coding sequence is TGCAGTGCCCGTATACGGGGGGGCGCAGATACGCAGTATTTT. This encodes CSARIRGGADTQYF.

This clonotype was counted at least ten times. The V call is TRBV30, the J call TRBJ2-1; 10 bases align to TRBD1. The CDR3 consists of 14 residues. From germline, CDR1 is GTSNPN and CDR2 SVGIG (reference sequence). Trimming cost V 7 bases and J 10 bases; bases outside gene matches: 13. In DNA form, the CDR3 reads TGTGCCTCCGCCCAAGGGACAGGGGTTATGGAGCAGTTCTTC. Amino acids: CASAQGTGVMEQFF.

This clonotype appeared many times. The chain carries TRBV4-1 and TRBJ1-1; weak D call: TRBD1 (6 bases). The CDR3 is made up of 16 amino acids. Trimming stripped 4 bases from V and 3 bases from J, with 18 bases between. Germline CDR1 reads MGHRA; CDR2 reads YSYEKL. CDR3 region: CASSPPGHFTDTEAFF. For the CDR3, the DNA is TGCGCCAGCAGCCCCCCGGGACATTTTACGGACACTGAAGCTTTCTTT.

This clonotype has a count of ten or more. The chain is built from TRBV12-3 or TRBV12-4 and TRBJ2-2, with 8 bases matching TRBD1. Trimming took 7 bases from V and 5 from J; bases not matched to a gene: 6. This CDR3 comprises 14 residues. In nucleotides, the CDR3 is TGTGCCAGCACCGGGACAGGCGAAACCGGGGAGCTGTTTTTT. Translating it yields CASTGTGETGELFF.

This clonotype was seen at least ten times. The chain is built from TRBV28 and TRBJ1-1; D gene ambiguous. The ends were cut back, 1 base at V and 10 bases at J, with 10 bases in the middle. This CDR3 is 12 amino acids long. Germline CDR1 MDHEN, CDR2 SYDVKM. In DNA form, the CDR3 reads TGTGCCAGCAGTTTATACGGCCCGGGAGCTTTCTTT. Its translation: CASSLYGPGAFF. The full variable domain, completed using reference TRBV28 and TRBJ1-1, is DVKVTQSSRYLVKRTGEKVFLECVQDMDHENMFWYRQDPGLGLRLIYFSYDVKMKEKGDIPEGYSVSREKKERFSLILESASTNQTSMYLCASSLYGPGAFFGQGTRLTVV.

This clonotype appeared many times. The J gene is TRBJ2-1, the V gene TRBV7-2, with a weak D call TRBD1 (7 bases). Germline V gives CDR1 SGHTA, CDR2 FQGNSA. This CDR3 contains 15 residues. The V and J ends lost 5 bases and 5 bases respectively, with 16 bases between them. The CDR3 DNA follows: TGTGCCAGCAGCAACTGGAGGGGGCCCGACAATGAGCAGTTCTTC. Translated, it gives CASSNWRGPDNEQFF.

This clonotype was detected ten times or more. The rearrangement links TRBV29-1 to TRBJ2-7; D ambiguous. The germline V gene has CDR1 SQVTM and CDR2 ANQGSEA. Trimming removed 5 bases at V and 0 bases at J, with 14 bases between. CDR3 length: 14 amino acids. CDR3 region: CSVSEVGFSYEQYF. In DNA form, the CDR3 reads TGCAGCGTTTCCGAGGTGGGATTCTCCTACGAGCAGTACTTC.

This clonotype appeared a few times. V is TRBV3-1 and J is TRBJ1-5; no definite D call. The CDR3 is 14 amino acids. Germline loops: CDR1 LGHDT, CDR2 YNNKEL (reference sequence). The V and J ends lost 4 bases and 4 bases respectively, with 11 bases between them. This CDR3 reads CASSLGRWNQPQHF. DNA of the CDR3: TGTGCCAGCAGCCTAGGCAGATGGAATCAGCCCCAGCATTTT.

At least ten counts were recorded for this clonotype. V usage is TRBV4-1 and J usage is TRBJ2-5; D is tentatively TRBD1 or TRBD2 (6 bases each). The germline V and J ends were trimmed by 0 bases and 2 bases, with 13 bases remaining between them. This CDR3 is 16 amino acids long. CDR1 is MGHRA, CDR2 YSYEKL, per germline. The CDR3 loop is CASSQEPGAPQETQYF. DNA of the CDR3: TGCGCCAGCAGCCAAGAACCGGGGGCCCCACAAGAGACCCAGTACTTC.

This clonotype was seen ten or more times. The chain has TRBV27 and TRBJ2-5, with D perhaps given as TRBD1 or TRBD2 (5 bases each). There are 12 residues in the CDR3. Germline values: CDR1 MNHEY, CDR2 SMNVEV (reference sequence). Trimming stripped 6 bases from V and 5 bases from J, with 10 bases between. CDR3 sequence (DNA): TGTGCCAGCAGGGGGGAAGGCGAGACCCAGTACTTC. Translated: CASRGEGETQYF.

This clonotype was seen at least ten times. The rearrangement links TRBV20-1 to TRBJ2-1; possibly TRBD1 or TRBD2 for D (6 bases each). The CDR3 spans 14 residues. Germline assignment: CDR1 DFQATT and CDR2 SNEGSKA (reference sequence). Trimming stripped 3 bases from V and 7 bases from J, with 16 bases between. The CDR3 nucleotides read TGCAGTGCTAGCAGGGGAGGCTGGCGGAATGAGCAGTTCTTC. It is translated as CSASRGGWRNEQFF.

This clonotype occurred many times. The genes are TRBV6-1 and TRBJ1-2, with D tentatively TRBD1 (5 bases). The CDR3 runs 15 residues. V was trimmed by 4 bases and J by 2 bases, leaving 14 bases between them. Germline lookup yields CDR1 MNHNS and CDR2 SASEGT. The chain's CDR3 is CASSVGRGRNYGYTF. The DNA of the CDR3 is TGTGCCAGCAGTGTAGGGAGGGGCCGGAACTATGGCTACACCTTC.